This is a list of T cell receptor beta chains from one sample in a study of cytomegalovirus exposure and HLA in healthy donors. This table comes from immunoSEQ multiplex PCR, and its TCRdb copy is limited to in-frame clones, with some not included. The sample contains more than 120,000 clones, roughly 74% of which appear only once. The sample was PBMCs. The receptor set was obtained from a woman between 35 and 50 years old in good health and CMV-seropositive. Each CDR3 is given with its conserved first and last residue. D genes are given only for firm matches. The size field is filled for only some rows; it gives once, few, many or a size class.

d_gene | abundance | j_gene | v_gene | CDR3nt | CDR3aa
. | few | TRBJ1-1 | TRBV7-9 | TGTGCCAGCAGCCAACCTACTACGACTGAAGCTTTCTTT | CASSQPTTTEAFF
. | . | TRBJ1-1 | TRBV7-9 | TGTGCCAGCAGCCAATCCTCAGGGGCCAAGGTTCTCTTT | CASSQSSGAKVLF
TRBD1 | . | TRBJ1-2 | TRBV19 | TGTGCCAGTAGTAAAGGGACAGGGGGGCCCACTCGCGGCTACACCTTC | CASSKGTGGPTRGYTF
. | . | TRBJ2-7 | TRBV5-1 | TGCGCCAGCAGCGGGCGGACAGCATACGAGCAGTACTTC | CASSGRTAYEQYF
TRBD2 | . | TRBJ2-1 | TRBV7-3 | TGTGCCAGCAGCCAACTAAGCGGGAGGCGCAACAATGAGCAGTTCTTC | CASSQLSGRRNNEQFF
. | . | TRBJ2-5 | TRBV5-5 | TGTGCCAGCAGCTTGGTTGAGAGGGTACAGACCCAGTACTTC | CASSLVERVQTQYF
. | . | TRBJ2-3 | TRBV25-1 | TGTGCCAGCAGTGTCTTAGGGGGTAATACGCAGTATTTT | CASSVLGGNTQYF
TRBD2 | . | TRBJ2-3 | TRBV11-2 | TGTGCCAGCAGCTTAGGTCGACTAGCGAATCCTCGCACAGATACGCAGTATTTT | CASSLGRLANPRTDTQYF
TRBD1 | . | TRBJ1-5 | TRBV10-3 | TGTGCCATCAGTGAGCCAAGGACAGGGGTTCTCGATCAGCCCCAGCATTTT | CAISEPRTGVLDQPQHF
TRBD1 | . | TRBJ2-6 | TRBV6-4 | TGTGCCAGCAGTGACCCTTTAGGGGACAGGTCCGAAATCGGGATCTCCTCTGGGGCCAACGTCCTGACTTTC | CASSDPLGDRSEIGISSGANVLTF
TRBD1 | . | TRBJ1-2 | TRBV6-6 | TGTGCCAGCAGTTACCCCGGACAGGCCGTCTATGGCTACACCTTC | CASSYPGQAVYGYTF
. | . | TRBJ2-3 | TRBV7-9 | TGTGCCGGTGCGGTGGAGGCTACCTCAGATACGCAGTATTTT | CAGAVEATSDTQYF
TRBD2 | . | TRBJ2-7 | TRBV6-1 | TGTGCCAGCAGTTCCCGGCTAGCGGATCTCTACGAGCAGTACTTC | CASSSRLADLYEQYF
TRBD1 | few | TRBJ2-7 | TRBV6-6 | TGTGCCAGCGACAGGGGACCCACCTACGAGCAGTACTTC | CASDRGPTYEQYF
. | . | TRBJ1-2 | TRBV7-2 | TGTGCCAGCAGCTTAGAAAGACAGAGCCCTTATGGCTACACCTTC | CASSLERQSPYGYTF
. | . | TRBJ2-1 | TRBV30 | TGTGCCTGGAGTACCGGGACTTTTAGTTACAATGAGCAGTTCTTC | CAWSTGTFSYNEQFF
. | . | TRBJ1-3 | TRBV2 | TGTGCCAGCAGCGAGGTTGGTGCCAGGGTCGGAAACACCATATATTTT | CASSEVGARVGNTIYF
TRBD1 | . | TRBJ2-3 | TRBV7-8 | TGTGCCAGCAGCCGGGGACAGGGGGCGGGGGCTAGCACAGATACGCAGTATTTT | CASSRGQGAGASTDTQYF
TRBD2 | . | TRBJ2-2 | TRBV2 | TGTGCCAGCAGTGGGGGACTAGCGGAAAACACCGGGGAGCTGTTTTTT | CASSGGLAENTGELFF
. | . | TRBJ1-2 | TRBV5-1 | TGCGCCAGCAGCCCTGGACTGATTTCTAACTATGGCTACACCTTC | CASSPGLISNYGYTF
. | . | TRBJ1-1 | TRBV6-5 | TGTGCCAGCAGTTCAGGTTACACAGAGAACACTGAAGCTTTCTTT | CASSSGYTENTEAFF
. | . | TRBJ2-7 | TRBV10-3 | TGTGCCATCAGTGAGCGGCAGGGGCCCTACGAGCAGTACTTC | CAISERQGPYEQYF
. | . | TRBJ2-5 | TRBV4-1 | TGCGCCAGCAGCCAACTGGGACTGTCCCAAGAGACCCAGTACTTC | CASSQLGLSQETQYF
TRBD1 | . | TRBJ2-2 | TRBV18 | TGTGCCAGCTCGCCAAGACAGGGTGACGGGGAGCTGTTTTTT | CASSPRQGDGELFF
. | . | TRBJ2-5 | TRBV29-1 | TGCAGCGTTGACGGTGGAGGGGCTACGGAGACCCAGTACTTC | CSVDGGGATETQYF
TRBD2 | . | TRBJ2-5 | TRBV11-3 | TGTGCCAGCAGCTTAGATCTGGCTAGCGGACAAGAGACCCAGTACTTC | CASSLDLASGQETQYF
. | . | TRBJ2-3 | TRBV7-9 | TGTGCCAGCAGCCCAGTGGGGGGGGCCACAGATACGCAGTATTTT | CASSPVGGATDTQYF
TRBD2 | . | TRBJ2-7 | TRBV14 | TGTGCCAGCAGCCAAGGTACTAGCGTGTCCTCCTACGAGCAGTACTTC | CASSQGTSVSSYEQYF
TRBD1 | . | TRBJ2-7 | TRBV6-5 | TGTGCCAGCACAGAACAGGGGGCTGCCAACGAGCAGTACTTC | CASTEQGAANEQYF
TRBD2 | . | TRBJ2-5 | TRBV4-2 | TGTGCCAGCAGCCCCGGACTAGTTCAAGAGACCCAGTACTTC | CASSPGLVQETQYF
. | . | TRBJ2-1 | TRBV2 | TGTGCCAGCAGTGACTCGGAGGGCTATGAGCAGTTCTTC | CASSDSEGYEQFF
. | . | TRBJ1-1 | TRBV6-6 | TGTGCCAGCAGTTACTCGAACAGAGGGGGTGGCACTGAAGCTTTCTTT | CASSYSNRGGGTEAFF
TRBD1 | . | TRBJ2-5 | TRBV6-5 | TGTGCCAGCAGCTGGGGACAGGGAGAAAAGACCCAGTACTTC | CASSWGQGEKTQYF
TRBD2 | . | TRBJ2-1 | TRBV7-8 | TGTGCCAGCAGCCCCTATCTAGCGGGAGTTGGCAATGAGCAGTTCTTC | CASSPYLAGVGNEQFF
. | few | TRBJ2-1 | TRBV11-2 | TGTGCCAGCAGCTTACCTCACGGATCCGGACTAAACAATGAGCAGTTCTTC | CASSLPHGSGLNNEQFF
TRBD2 | . | TRBJ2-2 | TRBV28 | TGTGCCAGCAGTTTATTGCCCTGGGGAGCGAGGGGACTAGCGGGGGGACGAAACACCGGGGAGCTGTTTTTT | CASSLLPWGARGLAGGRNTGELFF
TRBD2 | . | TRBJ2-7 | TRBV7-9 | TGTGCCAGCAGCTTAGAAGCGGGAGCCTACGAGCAGTACTTC | CASSLEAGAYEQYF
. | . | TRBJ2-7 | TRBV28 | TGTGCCAGCAGTTTGCCTGAGGCCTACGAGCAGTACTTC | CASSLPEAYEQYF
. | . | TRBJ2-5 | TRBV7-9 | TGTGCCAGCATCAAGGGGCCACAAGAGACCCAGTACTTC | CASIKGPQETQYF
. | . | TRBJ2-5 | TRBV28 | TGTGCCAGCAGCTTTGGGCATGGGGCAGACCAGTACTTC | CASSFGHGADQYF
TRBD2 | . | TRBJ2-1 | TRBV2 | TGTGCCAGCAGTGTTATAGCGGGAGCCGGCAATGAGCAGTTCTTC | CASSVIAGAGNEQFF
TRBD1 | few | TRBJ1-2 | TRBV5-1 | TGCGCCAGCAGCTCCCAGGGGGCTAACTATGGCTACACCTTC | CASSSQGANYGYTF
. | . | TRBJ2-5 | TRBV2 | TGTGCCAGCAGTGAAAGGACAAACCAAGAGACCCAGTACTTC | CASSERTNQETQYF
TRBD2 | . | TRBJ2-2 | TRBV2 | TGTGCCAGCAGCTTCAAGGTACTAGCGGGAGCGGACACCGGGGAGCTGTTTTTT | CASSFKVLAGADTGELFF
. | . | TRBJ2-2 | TRBV15 | TGTGCCACCAGCAGAGAAGGAGGGCGCCTGGGCGGGGAGCTGTTTTTT | CATSREGGRLGGELFF
TRBD1 | . | TRBJ1-2 | TRBV6-6 | TGTGCCAGCAGTTCCTCGACAGGGGGCGCGAGGATTATCTTC | CASSSSTGGARIIF
TRBD1 | . | TRBJ2-2 | TRBV5-1 | TGCGCCAGCAGCTTCGGACAGGGGGGGAACACCGGGGAGCTGTTTTTT | CASSFGQGGNTGELFF
. | . | TRBJ2-7 | TRBV5-6 | TGTGCCAGCAGCTTGGGTTGGGCAGGGGACTACGAGCAGTACTTC | CASSLGWAGDYEQYF
. | . | TRBJ1-5 | TRBV28 | TGTGCCAGCTACCCTGGTGGGGCTGGCAATCAGCCCCAGCATTTT | CASYPGGAGNQPQHF
. | . | TRBJ2-1 | TRBV11-3 | TGTGCCAGCAGCTTAGGAGGTGAGCAGTTCTTC | CASSLGGEQFF
TRBD2 | . | TRBJ2-3 | TRBV7-9 | TGTGCCAGCAGCCACGCCCGCATAGCGGGAGTTCGGACAGATACGCAGTATTTT | CASSHARIAGVRTDTQYF
TRBD2 | few | TRBJ2-1 | TRBV27 | TGTGCCAGCAGCCCGTCCGCGGGAGAGTCCTACAATGAGCAGTTCTTC | CASSPSAGESYNEQFF
TRBD2 | . | TRBJ2-2 | TRBV11-2 | TGTGCCAGCAGCTTGGGACTAGCAATGGGCCTCGGGGAGCTGTTTTTT | CASSLGLAMGLGELFF
TRBD2 | . | TRBJ2-3 | TRBV5-4 | TGTGCCAGCACCGAACGAGCGGGAGGGGGCACAGATACGCAGTATTTT | CASTERAGGGTDTQYF
. | . | TRBJ2-2 | TRBV6-1 | TGTGCCAGCAGTGAACAGTCCCATACCGGGGAGCTGTTTTTT | CASSEQSHTGELFF
. | . | TRBJ2-7 | TRBV28 | TGTGCCAGCCATTTAACGAGCTCCTACGAGCAGTACTTC | CASHLTSSYEQYF
TRBD2 | . | TRBJ2-7 | TRBV11-3 | TGTGCCAGCAGCGCGTCGACCGGGACTAGACTCTTC | CASSASTGTRLF
. | . | TRBJ2-7 | TRBV7-9 | TGTGCCAGCAGCCCCACGGGTAGGCTCCACGAGCAGTACTTC | CASSPTGRLHEQYF
TRBD2 | once | TRBJ2-7 | TRBV9 | TGTGCCAGCAGCACCAGACTAGCGGGGATTTCCGAGCAGTACTTC | CASSTRLAGISEQYF
. | . | TRBJ1-5 | TRBV14 | TGTGCCAGCACCCCGACTTGGAATCAGCCCCAGCATTTT | CASTPTWNQPQHF